Here is one T cell receptor beta chain with its context. It has no known antigen specificity. No quality values exist for individual bases; no much larger clone is one base distant. This record belongs to a study of blood T cell repertoires in COVID-19 (dated by TCRdb to 2018 to 2021). As for the study more broadly: The collaborator samples originated in the United States, Italy and Spain and spanned the acute and convalescent phases of COVID-19. The sample metadata nearly always contained a de-identified subject ID, COVID-19 status, age in years and sex. The repertoires were released in a freely available public database intended as a resource for research on the immune response to SARS-CoV-2. Where HLA class I and class II types were available, the types were taken from metadata supplied by the sample provider, not from assay-based typing. Subjects who had been exposed to COVID-19, were actively infected with it, or had recovered from it provided the deeply sampled blood TCRbeta repertoires that made up the dataset. The material from the prospective study consisted of cDNA or gDNA derived from T cells, B-cell-depleted T cells, or PBMCs. Samples were obtained from the ongoing ImmuneRACE study (first 160 participants) and from some 1,200 subjects provided by 6 global collaborators. Study-level results and caveats: Clinical and demographic metadata were provided uncurated, with the amount varying by source and participant.

TCRbeta CDR3 regions were amplified from genomic DNA by means of the immunoSEQ Assay, a bias-controlled multiplex PCR. The published analysis was carried out like this. Within the assay, amplification of reference gene primers was used to estimate how many nucleated cells each sample contained. To quantify the absolute abundance of each unique TCRbeta CDR3 rearrangement, sequence reads were collapsed and filtered. For each sample, productive Simpson clonality was calculated by taking the square root of Simpson's diversity index across productive rearrangements. What TCRdb holds here is the immuneACCESS table cut down to in-frame rearrangements. Part of the clones is not present; checked against another copy, under half of the missing clones reflect an unresolved V gene, and the others are unexplained. V and J calls and clone size come straight from that table; D and trimming were deduced from the DNA. The sample records under 300,000 clones, around 90% of which are singletons. The ten largest clonotypes hold just over 7% of the sample.

V is cut by 1 base and J by 5 bases, and the space between the germline ends is 15 bases. For CDR1 and CDR2, the germline V gene lists MNHNS and SASEGT. The CDR3 covers 16 residues, taking in both the cysteine and the phenylalanine. Just CDR3 DNA is preserved here, 48 bases in frame from base 1. Another Seattle source contributed samples from volunteer blood donors who had recovered from COVID-19. Each collaborating institution followed its own protocols to collect whole blood in K2EDTA tubes. For TCRbeta analysis, collaborator samples were shipped as frozen whole blood, as isolated PBMCs, or as DNA extracted from either sample type.

The source is a man aged 60-69 years who had recovered from COVID-19. The specimen sequenced was peripheral blood. The chain joins TRBV6-1 to TRBJ1-5; the D region possibly corresponds to TRBD1 (6 bases align). Read as DNA, the sequence is TGTGCCAGCAGTGAAGGGGTCAGGGGATGGTATCAGCCCCAGCATTTT. This translates into CASSEGVRGWYQPQHF.